This T cell receptor (beta chain) is drawn from a study of blood T cell repertoires in COVID-19. The protocol was immunoSEQ multiplex PCR, while the TCRdb copy is restricted to in-frame clones and leaves out a portion. The sample includes 210,000 or so clones, approximately 84% of them seen just once. Sequenced sample: peripheral blood. The receptor was isolated from a man over 45 with acute or convalescent COVID-19.

The CDR3 sequence: CASSFAWLAEDTQYF. CDR3 coding DNA: TGTGCCAGCAGCTTTGCGTGGCTAGCCGAAGATACGCAGTATTTT. The V call is TRBV12-1, the J call TRBJ2-3; TRBD2 was called by the table and not checked on the DNA. TRBV12-1 is designated a pseudogene. This CDR3 is 15 amino acids long.